One sample yielded the 2 T cell receptor beta chains listed below, sequenced in a study of early T cells in non-severe SARS-CoV-2 infection. TCRdb called the 5' RACE reads again in MiXCR, with one record for every CDR3 protein. The sample records about 100,000 distinct CDR3 sequences, roughly 11% being singletons. Input material: whole blood. These receptors were taken from an adult who was a healthcare worker with PCR-confirmed SARS-CoV-2 infection or an uninfected control (not recorded which).

This clonotype came up a few times. V is TRBV7-9 and J is TRBJ2-7; D is uncertain. Per germline, CDR1 SEHNR and CDR2 FQNEAQ (reference sequence). The CDR3 sequence is 11 residues long. The germline V and J ends were trimmed by 5 bases and 10 bases, with 12 bases remaining between them. CDR3 sequence reads: CASSDQQFQYF. CDR3 nucleotides: TGTGCCAGCAGCGATCAACAGTTCCAGTACTTC.

V gene TRBV5-4 combines with J gene TRBJ1-3; D is ambiguous. Germline values: CDR1 SGHNT, CDR2 YYREEE (reference sequence). The V and J ends lost 4 bases and 7 bases respectively, with 12 bases between them. This CDR3 has 13 residues. The CDR3 DNA is TGTGCCAGCAGCGAGACCAGGTCCAACACCATATATTTT. Translated, it gives CASSETRSNTIYF.